The next 21 T cell receptor beta chains were all read from a single sample in a study of blood T cells in healthy people across ages. A second PCR, run for about 7 to 11 cycles, used a sample-barcoded 5' primer plus a J-beta primer mix. TCRdb itself ran the 5' RACE reads through MiXCR, one entry per CDR3 protein. Counted here are about 900,000 distinct CDR3 sequences, approximately 59% occurring once; the ten biggest clones make up around a quarter. The sample consisted of blood. These receptors all come from a man aged 30 to 45 in good health.

This clonotype was counted once. The rearrangement uses TRBV6-5 and TRBJ1-4; D is unclear. This CDR3 has 15 amino acids. Trimming took off 2 bases at V and 8 bases at J, with 15 bases between the two ends. From germline, CDR1 is MNHEY and CDR2 SVGAGI. CDR3 protein: CASSYGPGPREKLFF. In nucleotides, the CDR3 is TGTGCCAGCAGTTACGGACCGGGCCCAAGGGAAAAACTGTTTTTT.

CDR3 loop: CAISELLGQGGTSGANVLTF. The DNA of the CDR3 is TGTGCCATCAGCGAACTATTAGGACAGGGCGGAACCTCTGGGGCCAACGTCCTGACTTTC. The chain employs TRBV10-3 and TRBJ2-6, with 8 bases identical to TRBD1. The germline gives CDR1 ENHRY, CDR2 SYGVKD. The CDR3 is 20 amino acids. The V and J ends lost 6 bases and 0 bases, in that order; junction bases with no gene match: 16.

This rearrangement joins TRBV7-9 to TRBJ2-5; a possible D gene is TRBD2 (6 bases). The V end lost 1 base, the J end lost 4 bases, and 10 bases lay between the germline ends. Germline loops: CDR1 SEHNR, CDR2 FQNEAQ (reference sequence). The CDR3 extends over 14 amino acids. CDR3: CASSLGVEGETQYF. The DNA for the CDR3 is TGTGCCAGCAGCTTAGGGGTGGAGGGAGAGACCCAGTACTTC.

The chain is built from TRBV27 and TRBJ2-7, with D perhaps TRBD1 or TRBD2 (6 bases each). Germline lookup yields CDR1 MNHEY and CDR2 SMNVEV (reference sequence). The CDR3 has 13 residues. Trimming removed 6 bases at V and 0 bases at J, with 9 bases between. CDR3 DNA: TGTGCCAGCAGAGGGGGGCACTCCTACGAGCAGTACTTC. The encoded protein is CASRGGHSYEQYF.

Only a few counts were recorded for this clonotype. The genes are TRBV20-1 and TRBJ2-7, with 9 bases identical to TRBD1. Germline CDR1 and CDR2: DFQATT and SNEGSKA (reference sequence). V was pared by 5 bases and J by 1 base, with 9 bases of the junction left unmatched. CDR3 length equals 15 residues. The chain's CDR3 is CSAHTGGAESYEQYF. The CDR3 bases are TGCAGTGCTCATACAGGGGGCGCAGAATCCTACGAGCAGTACTTC.

This clonotype occurred once. The V call is TRBV7-2, the J call TRBJ1-2, with TRBD1 as a possible D gene (6 bases). With 4 bases removed from V and 6 bases from J, the gap between germline ends came to 9 bases. Per germline, CDR1 SGHTA and CDR2 FQGNSA. CDR3 size: 12 residues. The CDR3 DNA reads TGTGCCAGCAGCTCGGACAGCCATGGCTACACCTTC. It is translated as CASSSDSHGYTF.

V and J are TRBV4-3 and TRBJ2-3, with D unresolved. This CDR3 has 17 residues. CDR1 and CDR2 from the germline V gene are LGHNA and YSLEER. Between the trimmed V and J ends, which lost 0 bases and 3 bases, there was a span of 16 bases. The CDR3 nucleotides are TGCGCCAGCAGCCAAGATCCCGCGCCAGGAAGGACAGATACGCAGTATTTT. It translates to CASSQDPAPGRTDTQYF.

This chain links TRBV5-1 with TRBJ2-6; TRBD1 agrees at 8 bases. The CDR3 is 17 amino acids. Unmatched junction bases numbered 6, after V lost 4 bases and J lost 0 bases. Germline V gene lookup returns CDR1 SGHRS and CDR2 YFSETQ. CDR3 sequence reads: CASSDYRGDSGANVLTF. The CDR3 DNA follows: TGCGCCAGCAGCGACTACAGGGGGGACTCTGGGGCCAACGTCCTGACTTTC.

This clonotype was counted a few times. The rearrangement joins TRBV12-3 or TRBV12-4 to TRBJ2-7; D call uncertain. The CDR3 is 12 residues long. V lost 3 bases and J 3 bases, leaving 6 bases between the germline ends. The CDR3 protein is CASSFRVYEQYF. The DNA for the CDR3 is TGTGCCAGCAGTTTCCGTGTCTACGAGCAGTACTTC.

This sequence joins TRBV5-1 and TRBJ2-1, with D perhaps TRBD1 (6 bases). Germline loops: CDR1 SGHRS, CDR2 YFSETQ. With 3 bases removed from V and 2 bases from J, the gap between germline ends came to 12 bases. The CDR3 totals 15 residues. The CDR3 region has the DNA TGCGCCAGCAGCTCACAAACAGGGACCTACAATGAGCAGTTCTTC. This gives the protein CASSSQTGTYNEQFF.

This sequence joins TRBV10-2 and TRBJ2-5, with no clear D. V shed 1 base and J shed 1 base, with 10 bases lying between them. The CDR3 totals 15 residues. The germline V gene encodes CDR1 WSHSY and CDR2 SAAADI. The CDR3 spells CASSEYINLQETQYF. The CDR3 DNA follows: TGCGCCAGCAGTGAGTATATCAACCTCCAAGAGACCCAGTACTTC.

This clonotype appeared a few times. V usage is TRBV2 and J usage is TRBJ2-1, with D perhaps matching TRBD1 (6 bases). V lost 10 bases, J lost 7 bases, and 23 bases lay in between. Germline values: CDR1 SNHLY, CDR2 FYNNEI. This CDR3 region has 15 residues. CDR3 sequence reads: CATDRDRPRRNEQFF. CDR3 coding DNA: TGTGCCACGGACCGCGACAGGCCGCGAAGGAATGAGCAGTTCTTC.

The chain uses TRBV4-3 and TRBJ1-1, with a possible D match to TRBD1 (5 bases). The CDR3 totals 14 residues. Germline V lookup: CDR1 LGHNA, CDR2 YSLEER. V was clipped by 3 bases and J by 0 bases, with 8 bases between them. Here the CDR3 DNA reads TGCGCCAGCAGCCACCGGGGGATGAACACTGAAGCTTTCTTT. Translation: CASSHRGMNTEAFF.

The chain carries TRBV2 and TRBJ1-5; D gene ambiguous. This CDR3 has 14 amino acids. Germline lookup yields CDR1 SNHLY and CDR2 FYNNEI. The germline V and J ends were trimmed by 4 bases and 0 bases, with 7 bases remaining between them. The CDR3 loop reads CASSGVNSNQPQHF. The CDR3 DNA sequence: TGTGCCAGCAGTGGGGTAAATAGCAATCAGCCCCAGCATTTT.

The chain links TRBV29-1 to TRBJ1-4, with no clear D. CDR1 is SQVTM and CDR2 is ANQGSEA in the germline V gene. The CDR3 contains 13 residues. V dropped 1 base and J dropped 8 bases, with 11 bases sitting between them. The CDR3 loop is CSVEGTGTEKLFF. DNA for the CDR3: TGCAGCGTTGAAGGGACTGGCACGGAAAAACTGTTTTTT.

The V gene is TRBV7-2, the J gene TRBJ2-3, with 12 bases identical to TRBD2. Germline V CDR1 and CDR2: SGHTA, FQGNSA. After removal of 7 bases from V and 0 bases from J, the junction contained 8 bases not matched to a gene. The CDR3 extends over 17 amino acids. The CDR3 spells CASILGLAGPSTDTQYF. CDR3 in DNA: TGTGCCAGCATCCTGGGACTAGCGGGCCCTAGCACAGATACGCAGTATTTT.

The CDR3 is CASSSPGTHNNYGYTF. The CDR3 DNA reads as TGCGCCAGCAGCTCCCCCGGGACCCATAATAACTATGGCTACACCTTC. The chain joins TRBV5-1 to TRBJ1-2, with D possibly matching TRBD1 (5 bases). Germline V gene data show CDR1 as SGHRS and CDR2 as YFSETQ. Trimming left V 3 bases short and J 1 base short, with 16 bases between. The CDR3 runs 16 residues.

The chain recombines TRBV20-1 with TRBJ2-5, with 10 bases aligning to TRBD1. This CDR3 has 13 residues. CDR1 DFQATT and CDR2 SNEGSKA come from the germline V gene (reference sequence). The CDR3, as DNA: TGCAGCGGGACAGGGGTGGGTCAAGAGACCCAGTACTTC. Translated: CSGTGVGQETQYF.

This clonotype was counted once. The chain joins TRBV21-1 to TRBJ2-5; TRBD1 is the table's D call, not checked against the DNA. TRBV21-1 is flagged as a pseudogene. This CDR3 has 16 residues. The CDR3 protein is CASSKGGRGDKETQYF. The CDR3 region has the DNA TGTGCCAGCAGCAAAGGGGGACGGGGGGACAAAGAGACCCAGTACTTC.

J is TRBJ2-1 and V is TRBV29-1; 8 bases are a match to TRBD2. The CDR3 has 13 residues. Germline V gene sequence: CDR1 SQVTM, CDR2 ANQGSEA. The CDR3 loop is CTGSGGAFNEQFF. DNA of the CDR3: TGCACGGGGAGCGGGGGCGCTTTTAATGAGCAGTTCTTC.

The rearrangement links TRBV4-2 to TRBJ1-2; D unclear. The CDR3 consists of 16 residues. V was pared by 0 bases and J by 4 bases, with 15 bases between. Germline lookup yields CDR1 LGHNA and CDR2 YNFKEQ. In nucleotides, the CDR3 is TGTGCCAGCAGCCAAGATACGGGGTCCAGAGTCTATGGCTACACCTTC. It yields the protein CASSQDTGSRVYGYTF.